The TCR beta chain described here comes from a study of blood T cell repertoires in COVID-19. This clone occurred a few times. Generated by immunoSEQ multiplex PCR, the TCRdb table keeps only in-frame clones and is missing some. Of approximately 200,000 clones in the sample, about 80% were seen once. The germline CDR1 and CDR2 sequences are MDHEN and SYDVKM. The V end was cut by 6 bases, the J end by 2 bases, with 11 bases between. This CDR3 is 14 amino acids long. The genes are TRBV28 and TRBJ1-3; D is ambiguous. The sequenced sample consisted of peripheral blood. The sequence was obtained from a human donor with acute or convalescent COVID-19. The donor label of this sample is uncertain. The CDR3 reads CASSPGLAGNTIYF. The CDR3 nucleotides read TGTGCCAGCAGCCCCGGACTCGCTGGAAACACCATATATTTT.